The 27 T cell receptor beta chains given below trace back to one sample, sequenced in a study of blood T cell repertoires in COVID-19. Using immunoSEQ multiplex PCR, the repertoire was profiled, and TCRdb retains in-frame clones only, with some absent. The table has 350,000 to 450,000 clones, around nine tenths seen once; the top ten hold about 1.6%. The sample taken for sequencing was peripheral blood. These receptors all stem from a middle-aged woman with COVID-19, enrolled during active disease.

V and J are TRBV5-5 and TRBJ1-1; D may be TRBD1 (5 bases). The germline V gene encodes CDR1 SGHKS and CDR2 YYEKEE (reference sequence). The V end was cut by 4 bases, the J end by 1 base, with 11 bases between. The CDR3 runs 14 residues. The CDR3 nucleotides read TGTGCCAGCAGCCCATCGACAGCGAACACTGAAGCTTTCTTT. This sequence encodes CASSPSTANTEAFF.

This clone was seen once. The chain couples TRBV7-3 to TRBJ2-2, with D perhaps matching TRBD1 (5 bases). The germline V and J ends were trimmed by 0 bases and 3 bases, with 11 bases remaining between them. Per the germline V gene, CDR1 is SGHTA and CDR2 is FQGTGA. The CDR3 runs to 16 residues. The CDR3 coding sequence is TGTGCCAGCAGCTTAACGACAGACCGGTACACCGGGGAGCTGTTTTTT. Translated, it gives CASSLTTDRYTGELFF.

This sequence joins TRBV11-2 and TRBJ2-2; 10 bases map to TRBD1. Germline loops: CDR1 SGHAT, CDR2 FQNNGV. This CDR3 comprises 17 residues. J lost 2 bases, V lost 5 bases, and 8 bases had no gene match. CDR3 bases: TGTGCCAGCAGCCCGAGGACAGGGGGATTCAACACCGGGGAGCTGTTTTTT. Residues: CASSPRTGGFNTGELFF.

The genes are TRBV30 and TRBJ1-2, with unresolved D. CDR1 GTSNPN and CDR2 SVGIG come from the germline V gene (reference sequence). CDR3 size: 13 residues. Trimming removed 0 bases at V and 8 bases at J, with 13 bases between. The CDR3 nucleotides read TGTGCCTGGAGTGTAGTCGGGGAAAAAGGCTACACCTTC. Translating gives CAWSVVGEKGYTF.

In nucleotides, the CDR3 is TGTGCCAGTAGTATAGAAGGGAGGGAGTACCAGCCCCAGCATTTT. The encoded protein is CASSIEGREYQPQHF. The chain is built from TRBV19 and TRBJ1-5; D remains ambiguous. Germline V lookup: CDR1 LNHDA, CDR2 SQIVND (reference sequence). V lost 0 bases and J lost 7, with 13 bases in between. The CDR3 has 15 residues.

The rearrangement joins TRBV10-3 to TRBJ2-7; maybe TRBD2 (5 bases). The CDR3 totals 16 residues. CDR1 is ENHRY and CDR2 is SYGVKD in the germline V gene. Trimming shortened V by 0 bases and J by 2 bases, and 14 bases separated the two germline ends. The CDR3 region has the DNA TGTGCCATCAGTGAGTCGGGAGTGGGAATACCCTACGAGCAGTACTTC. Its translation is CAISESGVGIPYEQYF.

A remark on this clone: Mismatch with germline at one junction end may stem from a read error. The chain has TRBV28 and TRBJ2-1; D might be TRBD1 (5 bases). CDR1 and CDR2 from the germline V gene are MDHEN and SYDVKM. The CDR3 consists of 15 residues. CDR3 region: CASSLGQGYDKEQFF. CDR3 coding DNA: TGTGCCAGCAGTTTAGGGCAGGGTTATGACAAGGAGCAGTTCTTC.

The rearrangement links TRBV28 to TRBJ1-5; 7 bases agree with TRBD1. Germline CDR1 is MDHEN and CDR2 is SYDVKM. V lost 1 base to trimming and J lost 3 bases; unmatched junction nucleotides: 3. This CDR3 is 15 amino acids long. The CDR3 nucleotides are TGTGCCAGCAGTTTATCAGGGGGTCCCAATCAGCCCCAGCATTTT. This gives the protein CASSLSGGPNQPQHF.

CDR3 DNA sequence: TGTGCCAGCAGCTTAGTTGGGACTAGCAACCAGCAGTTCTTC. This codes for CASSLVGTSNQQFF. The chain employs TRBV7-8 and TRBJ2-1; 9 nucleotides align to TRBD2. V shed 1 base and J 11 bases; nucleotides not matched to a gene: 6. Germline V gene data show CDR1 as SGHVS and CDR2 as FQNEAQ. CDR3 length equals 14 residues.

This rearrangement joins TRBV6-5 to TRBJ1-2; 10 positions agree with TRBD1. Germline V gene lookup returns CDR1 MNHEY and CDR2 SVGAGI. This CDR3 is built from 15 residues. V dropped 7 bases and J dropped 3; count of bases not matched to a gene: 8. The CDR3 protein is CASILTGGFHYGYTF. CDR3 nucleotide sequence: TGTGCCAGCATCCTGACAGGGGGCTTTCACTATGGCTACACCTTC.

The chain carries TRBV10-3 and TRBJ1-5; TRBD1 matches 7 bases. The CDR3 is 17 residues long. Looked up from germline, CDR1 is ENHRY and CDR2 is SYGVKD. V trimming: 0 bases; J trimming: 6 bases; junction bases outside the gene matches: 11. CDR3 nucleotides: TGTGCCATCAGTGAGTCCCCTGACAGGGTGGGTAGTCAGCCCCAGCATTTT. Residues: CAISESPDRVGSQPQHF.

This clone was seen only a few times. The gene calls are TRBV7-2 and TRBJ2-2; 9 nucleotides agree with TRBD1. After removal of 4 bases from V and 0 bases from J, the junction contained 9 bases not matched to a gene. CDR1 and CDR2 (germline): SGHTA, FQGNSA. The CDR3 consists of 18 residues. This CDR3 is CASSSRGQGPTNTGELFF. In DNA form, the CDR3 reads TGTGCCAGCAGCTCTAGGGGACAGGGCCCTACGAACACCGGGGAGCTGTTTTTT.

The rearrangement links TRBV2 to TRBJ1-5, with D possibly being TRBD1 (5 bases). Trimming left V 0 bases short and J 7 bases short, with 13 bases between. The V gene's germline CDR1 is SNHLY and CDR2 FYNNEI. CDR3 size: 15 residues. In nucleotides, the CDR3 is TGTGCCAGCAGTGAAGCGCTTCGGGGGAGACAGCCCCAGCATTTT. Translating gives CASSEALRGRQPQHF.

The chain combines TRBV12-3 or TRBV12-4 with TRBJ1-1, with 7 positions matching TRBD1. V lost 3 bases, J lost 12 bases, and 10 bases stayed unmatched. The CDR3 runs 13 residues. CDR3 bases: TGTGCCAGCAGTTTCAGCCAGACAGGGAACACTTTCTTT. Its protein is CASSFSQTGNTFF.

This chain connects TRBV5-1 to TRBJ2-6; weak D call: TRBD1 (5 bases). V gave up 4 bases and J gave up 0 bases, with 8 bases separating them. Germline V gene lookup returns CDR1 SGHRS and CDR2 YFSETQ. CDR3 length equals 15 residues. The CDR3: CASSLTGSGANVLTF. CDR3 sequence (DNA): TGCGCCAGCAGCCTAACAGGCTCTGGGGCCAACGTCCTGACTTTC.

V is TRBV7-8 and J is TRBJ2-3; possibly TRBD2 for D (5 bases). The V gene's germline CDR1 is SGHVS and CDR2 FQNEAQ. V was pared by 5 bases and J by 11 bases, with 14 bases between. The CDR3 totals 12 residues. CDR3 in DNA: TGTGCCAGCAGCCATGCGGTGACTATGCAGTATTTT. It yields the protein CASSHAVTMQYF.

V is TRBV5-1 and J is TRBJ2-2; TRBD1 agrees at 7 bases. This CDR3 contains 15 residues. V trimming: 5 bases; J trimming: 0 bases; junction bases outside the gene matches: 4. CDR1 is SGHRS, CDR2 YFSETQ, per germline. CDR3 in amino acids: CASSRDRPNTGELFF. The CDR3 nucleotides are TGCGCCAGCAGTCGGGACAGACCGAACACCGGGGAGCTGTTTTTT. The full variable domain, rest sourced from reference TRBV5-1 and TRBJ2-2, is KAGVTQTPRYLIKTRGQQVTLSCSPISGHRSVSWYQQTPGQGLQFLFEYFSETQRNKGNFPGRFSGRQFSNSRSEMNVSTLELGDSALYLCASSRDRPNTGELFFGEGSRLTVL.

In nucleotides, the CDR3 is TGCAGCGTGTCGTGGGGGGTAGGAAGGGATTCACCCCTCCACTTT. Translation: CSVSWGVGRDSPLHF. The chain recombines TRBV29-1 with TRBJ1-6, with D possibly TRBD1 on 5 matching bases. The CDR3 has 15 amino acids. V lost 6 bases, J lost 8 bases, and 20 bases lay in between. Germline CDR1 reads SQVTM; CDR2 reads ANQGSEA.

The V gene is TRBV14, the J gene TRBJ1-4, with TRBD1 matching 10 bases. CDR1 is SGHDN and CDR2 is FVKESK in the germline V gene. V lost 4 bases and J lost 2; bases outside the gene matches: 13. This CDR3 contains 19 residues. CDR3 protein: CASSPHGDRGFSTNEKLFF. The CDR3 nucleotides are TGTGCCAGCAGCCCGCACGGGGACAGGGGATTTTCGACTAATGAAAAACTGTTTTTT.

CDR3 loop: CSVRTPGQRTGELFF. The CDR3 nucleotides read TGCAGCGTGCGCACCCCGGGACAGAGGACCGGGGAGCTGTTTTTT. The V call is TRBV29-1, the J call TRBJ2-2; 7 bases are shared with TRBD1. Trimming at V came to 6 bases and at J to 5 bases, leaving 12 bases not matched to a gene. This CDR3 is 15 amino acids long. From germline, CDR1 is SQVTM and CDR2 ANQGSEA.

This clone appeared a single time. V gene TRBV4-3 combines with J gene TRBJ2-1; D call uncertain. The CDR3 sequence is 14 residues long. The V and J ends lost 0 bases and 4 bases respectively, with 7 bases between them. Per the germline V gene, CDR1 is LGHNA and CDR2 is YSLEER. The CDR3 DNA follows: TGCGCCAGCAGCCAAGATACTGAGTACAATGAGCAGTTCTTC. Amino acid sequence: CASSQDTEYNEQFF.

V and J are TRBV19 and TRBJ1-6; TRBD1 matches at 9 bases. With V trimmed by 3 bases and J by 9 bases, 9 bases remained unmatched. CDR3 length equals 16 residues. The germline V gene encodes CDR1 LNHDA and CDR2 SQIVND (reference sequence). The CDR3 region has the DNA TGTGCCAGTAGTATGGGGACAGGGAGAGTATCTTCACCCCTCCACTTT. Its translation: CASSMGTGRVSSPLHF.

Concerning this clone: This sample also contains other DNA sequences that code for the same CDR3. The J gene is TRBJ2-3, the V gene TRBV20-1; D is uncertain. Germline assignment: CDR1 DFQATT and CDR2 SNEGSKA (reference sequence). The CDR3 totals 10 residues. Trimming shortened V by 5 bases and J by 4 bases, and 4 bases separated the two germline ends. The CDR3 coding sequence is TGCAGTGCTCTCTCAGATACGCAGTATTTT. Its protein product is CSALSDTQYF.

CDR3 sequence: CASSPDGANYGYTF. The CDR3 DNA follows: TGCGCCAGCAGCCCGGACGGGGCTAACTATGGCTACACCTTC. This chain connects TRBV5-1 to TRBJ1-2; D is unclear. The ends were cut back, 4 bases at V and 0 bases at J, with 10 bases in the middle. CDR3 length: 14 amino acids. Germline CDR1 SGHRS, CDR2 YFSETQ.

This rearrangement joins TRBV24-1 to TRBJ2-1, with 11 bases that match TRBD2. Germline V gene sequence: CDR1 KGHDR, CDR2 SFDVKD. The CDR3 length is 16 residues. Trimming cost V 4 bases and J 6 bases; bases outside gene matches: 7. The CDR3 coding sequence is TGTGCCACCAGTGAACCACGGACTAGCGGGCCCAATGAGCAGTTCTTC. Protein: CATSEPRTSGPNEQFF.

V gene TRBV7-3 combines with J gene TRBJ2-7, with TRBD1 as a possible D gene (5 bases). The V gene lost 2 bases and the J gene lost 6 bases, with 17 bases spanning the gap. Germline assignment: CDR1 SGHTA and CDR2 FQGTGA. The CDR3 is made up of 15 amino acids. The CDR3 DNA is TGTGCCAGCAGCTTAGACGGCGGCTGGGGCGGCGAGCAGTACTTC. Its protein product is CASSLDGGWGGEQYF.

The rearrangement uses TRBV5-1 and TRBJ1-5, with TRBD1 identical over 7 bases. Unmatched junction bases numbered 5, after V lost 0 bases and J lost 5 bases. Germline values: CDR1 SGHRS, CDR2 YFSETQ. The length of the CDR3 is 15 residues. The CDR3 is CASSLEGDSYQPQHF. DNA of the CDR3: TGCGCCAGCAGCTTGGAAGGGGACAGCTATCAGCCCCAGCATTTT.